The clone carrying this TCR beta chain was seen a few times. As yet, its antigen is unknown. TCRdb keeps only in-frame clones here, not all; method: immunoSEQ multiplex PCR. Of about 24,000 clones listed, 65% to 90% are singletons. The sample is drawn from a study of T cells in narcolepsy. General study results and limits: Healthy controls reportedly lacked the autoreactive clonotypes serially found in patients' blood. Autoreactive clone sequences were missing from some blood memory CD4+ repertoires. HCRT-specific and TRIB2-specific autoreactive clonotypes appeared among same-patient CSF and blood CD4+ clonotypes.

Trimming took 5 bases from V and 4 from J, leaving 6 bases between them. The CDR3 covers 11 residues. Germline V CDR1 and CDR2: SGHTA, FQGNSA. Input material: memory (CD45RA-) CD4+ T cells from blood. The receptor's source is a human donor in good health. This sequence joins TRBV7-2 and TRBJ2-7; unclear D gene. Here the CDR3 DNA reads TGTGCCAGCAGCGCCCGGTACGAGCAGTACTTC. It encodes CASSARYEQYF.